The rows below give T cell receptor beta chains drawn from one sample of a study of molecular identifiers for immune sequencing clone quantification. TCRdb re-analysed the PCR reads in MiXCR, keeping a single row per CDR3 protein. The table lists approximately 680,000 distinct CDR3 sequences, less than 30% of them singletons. Sequenced sample: naive CD8+ T cells from blood, with Jurkat cell RNA spiked in. The source is a human donor in good health. Some libraries in this study had Jurkat cell RNA spiked in. Each CDR3 is given with its conserved first and last residue. A D gene is named only where the DNA matches it firmly. Clone size, where shown, is once, few, many, or a class for clones that have expanded.

len: 16
d_gene: NA
v_gene: TRBV7-9
j_gene: TRBJ1-3
abundance: NA
CDR3aa: CASSGHVTSSGNTIYF
CDR3nt: TGTGCCAGCAGTGGGCATGTGACGAGCTCTGGAAACACCATATATTTT

len: 13
d_gene: NA
v_gene: TRBV19
j_gene: TRBJ1-5
abundance: few
CDR3aa: CASSIQGSQPQHF
CDR3nt: TGTGCCAGTAGTATTCAGGGGAGTCAGCCCCAGCATTTT

len: 18
d_gene: NA
v_gene: TRBV19
j_gene: TRBJ2-6
abundance: once
CDR3aa: CASSTGGTASFGANVLTF
CDR3nt: TGTGCCAGTAGTACCGGCGGGACAGCGTCTTTTGGGGCCAACGTCCTGACTTTC

len: 15
d_gene: NA
v_gene: TRBV5-5
j_gene: TRBJ2-3
abundance: many
CDR3aa: CASSSGELGTDTQYF
CDR3nt: TGTGCCAGCAGCTCGGGAGAGCTGGGGACAGATACGCAGTATTTT

len: 16
d_gene: TRBD1
v_gene: TRBV19
j_gene: TRBJ1-5
abundance: NA
CDR3aa: CASSIHGTGSNRPQHF
CDR3nt: TGTGCCAGTAGTATTCACGGGACAGGGAGCAATCGGCCCCAGCATTTT

len: 14
d_gene: NA
v_gene: TRBV7-3
j_gene: TRBJ2-5
abundance: many
CDR3aa: CASSLTSVEETQYF
CDR3nt: TGTGCCAGCAGCTTAACGTCGGTCGAGGAGACCCAGTACTTC

len: 14
d_gene: NA
v_gene: TRBV12-3/TRBV12-4
j_gene: TRBJ1-1
abundance: NA
CDR3aa: CASSLTGVGTEAFF
CDR3nt: TGTGCCAGCAGTTTAACAGGAGTGGGCACTGAAGCTTTCTTT

len: 13
d_gene: NA
v_gene: TRBV4-3
j_gene: TRBJ1-1
abundance: many
CDR3aa: CASTLTGNTEAFF
CDR3nt: TGCGCCAGCACCCTGACAGGGAACACTGAAGCTTTCTTT

len: 18
d_gene: TRBD1
v_gene: TRBV25-1
j_gene: TRBJ2-4
abundance: NA
CDR3aa: CASRSPGQGPLAKNIQYF
CDR3nt: TGTGCCAGCAGGTCGCCGGGACAGGGTCCTCTAGCCAAAAACATTCAGTACTTC

len: 15
d_gene: NA
v_gene: TRBV30
j_gene: TRBJ1-3
abundance: NA
CDR3aa: CAWAPGVGSGNTIYF
CDR3nt: TGTGCCTGGGCCCCGGGTGTCGGGTCTGGAAACACCATATATTTT

len: 20
d_gene: NA
v_gene: TRBV5-1
j_gene: TRBJ2-3
abundance: many
CDR3aa: CASSLEVPVDFVAGTDTQYF
CDR3nt: TGCGCCAGCAGCTTAGAGGTTCCGGTTGATTTTGTAGCCGGCACAGATACGCAGTATTTT

len: 17
d_gene: NA
v_gene: TRBV5-1
j_gene: TRBJ2-2
abundance: many
CDR3aa: CASSSILTGANTGELFF
CDR3nt: TGCGCCAGCAGCTCTATACTGACAGGAGCGAACACCGGGGAGCTGTTTTTT

len: 19
d_gene: NA
v_gene: TRBV27
j_gene: TRBJ2-5
abundance: many
CDR3aa: CASSLSGYLLLSGQETQYF
CDR3nt: TGTGCCAGCAGTTTATCGGGGTATTTGTTACTTAGCGGCCAAGAGACCCAGTACTTC

len: 14
d_gene: TRBD2
v_gene: TRBV12-3/TRBV12-4
j_gene: TRBJ2-1
abundance: few
CDR3aa: CASSLGGRINEQFF
CDR3nt: TGTGCCAGCAGCTTGGGCGGGAGGATCAATGAGCAGTTCTTC

len: 16
d_gene: NA
v_gene: TRBV18
j_gene: TRBJ2-7
abundance: NA
CDR3aa: CASSEAMSEWSYEQYF
CDR3nt: TGTGCCAGCTCAGAGGCCATGTCGGAGTGGTCCTACGAGCAGTACTTC

len: 15
d_gene: NA
v_gene: TRBV6-5
j_gene: TRBJ2-3
abundance: many
CDR3aa: CASSYSIGLADTQYF
CDR3nt: TGTGCCAGCAGTTACTCGATAGGGTTGGCAGATACGCAGTATTTT

len: 13
d_gene: NA
v_gene: TRBV20-1
j_gene: TRBJ2-5
abundance: many
CDR3aa: CSGFPESQETQYF
CDR3nt: TGCAGTGGGTTCCCAGAGTCCCAAGAGACCCAGTACTTC

len: 19
d_gene: TRBD2
v_gene: TRBV9
j_gene: TRBJ2-2
abundance: NA
CDR3aa: CASSVVGLVAGADTGELFF
CDR3nt: TGTGCCAGCAGCGTAGTTGGGTTGGTAGCGGGGGCCGACACCGGGGAGCTGTTTTTT

len: 16
d_gene: TRBD2
v_gene: TRBV5-8
j_gene: TRBJ2-5
abundance: many
CDR3aa: CASSFLSSGLQETQYF
CDR3nt: TGTGCCAGCAGCTTCTTGTCTAGCGGCCTCCAAGAGACCCAGTACTTC

len: 15
d_gene: NA
v_gene: TRBV19
j_gene: TRBJ2-2
abundance: few
CDR3aa: CASSIPTDGTGELFF
CDR3nt: TGTGCCAGTAGTATCCCGACAGACGGCACCGGGGAGCTGTTTTTT

len: 15
d_gene: TRBD2
v_gene: TRBV6-1
j_gene: TRBJ2-1
abundance: few
CDR3aa: CASSDGPGLKGEQFF
CDR3nt: TGTGCCAGCAGTGATGGCCCGGGACTAAAGGGTGAGCAGTTCTTC

len: 14
d_gene: NA
v_gene: TRBV24-1
j_gene: TRBJ2-2
abundance: NA
CDR3aa: CATSGVPMAGELFF
CDR3nt: TGTGCCACCAGCGGGGTCCCCATGGCCGGGGAGCTGTTTTTT

len: 13
d_gene: NA
v_gene: TRBV20-1
j_gene: TRBJ1-4
abundance: NA
CDR3aa: CSAPGAANEKLFF
CDR3nt: TGCAGTGCGCCGGGGGCGGCTAATGAAAAACTGTTTTTT